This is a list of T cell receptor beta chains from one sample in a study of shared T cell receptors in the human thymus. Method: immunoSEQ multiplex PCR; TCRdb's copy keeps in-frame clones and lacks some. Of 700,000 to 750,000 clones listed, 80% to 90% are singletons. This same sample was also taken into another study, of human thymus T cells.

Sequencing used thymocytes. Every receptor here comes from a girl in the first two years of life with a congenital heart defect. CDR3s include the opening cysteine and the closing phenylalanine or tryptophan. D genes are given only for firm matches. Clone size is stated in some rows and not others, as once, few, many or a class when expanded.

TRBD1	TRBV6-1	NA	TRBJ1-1	TGTGCCAGCACCAGCGGGACAGGATGGACTGAAGCTTTCTTT	CASTSGTGWTEAFF
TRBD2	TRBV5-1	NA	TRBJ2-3	TGCGCCAGCAGCCCCCGACTAGCGGGGAGCACAGATACGCAGTATTTT	CASSPRLAGSTDTQYF
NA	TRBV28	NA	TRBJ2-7	TGTGCCAGCAGTTTATGCTGGGGCCACCGCTACGAGCAGTACTTC	CASSLCWGHRYEQYF
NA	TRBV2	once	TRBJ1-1	TGTGCCACGAAGACGGAGGGTGCTGCCACTGAAGCTTTCTTT	CATKTEGAATEAFF
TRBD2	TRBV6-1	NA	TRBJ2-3	TGTGCCAGCAGTGAACCCCCCGGCCCGGGACTAGCGATACTGGTGGGCACAGATACGCAGTATTTT	CASSEPPGPGLAILVGTDTQYF
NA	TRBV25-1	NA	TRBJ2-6	TGTGCCAGCAGTGCCAGGGGAGTAGCTGGGGCCAACGTCCTGACTTTC	CASSARGVAGANVLTF
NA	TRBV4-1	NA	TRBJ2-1	TGCGCCAGCAGCCAAGGGAACGGTGGGGCTGAGCAGTTCTTC	CASSQGNGGAEQFF
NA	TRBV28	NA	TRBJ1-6	TGTGCCAGCAGCCTTATCCTGTGGCAAGGGGGTTCCTATAATTCACCCCTCCATTTT	CASSLILWQGGSYNSPLHF
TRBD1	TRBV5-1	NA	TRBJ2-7	TGCGCCAGCAGCCCGACAGGGATCGCCTACGAGCAGTACTTC	CASSPTGIAYEQYF
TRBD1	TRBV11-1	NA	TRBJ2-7	TGTGCCAGCAGAGAGTGGGACAGGGCCTACGAGCAGTACTTC	CASREWDRAYEQYF
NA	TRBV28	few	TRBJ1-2	TGTGCCAGCCTACAGCCTTTAAGCCGGGGTTATGGCTACACCTTC	CASLQPLSRGYGYTF
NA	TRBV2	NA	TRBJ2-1	TGTGCCAGCAGTGTTCGAGCTTCCTACAATGAGCAGTTCTTC	CASSVRASYNEQFF
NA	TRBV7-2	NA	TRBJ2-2	TGTGCCAGCAGCTTAGGCAACGACAGCCAACGAGAAAACACCGGGGAGCTGTTTTTT	CASSLGNDSQRENTGELFF
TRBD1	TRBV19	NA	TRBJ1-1	TGTGCCAGTAGTCACACAGGGGGCGGCAAAGACACTGAAGCTTTCTTT	CASSHTGGGKDTEAFF
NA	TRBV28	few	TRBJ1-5	TGTGCCAGCAGTTTATTGGGGGCGCGGGTTGGCAATCAGCCCCAGCATTTT	CASSLLGARVGNQPQHF
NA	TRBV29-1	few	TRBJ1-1	TGCAGCGTTGTTCTTATCCTACAGGGCCCCGCAGTGAACACTGAAGCTTTCTTT	CSVVLILQGPAVNTEAFF
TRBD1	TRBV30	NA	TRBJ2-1	TGTGCCTGGGGTAAGGCAAGACAGGGTCTGTTGAATGAGCAGTTCTTC	CAWGKARQGLLNEQFF
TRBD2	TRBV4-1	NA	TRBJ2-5	TGCGCCAGCAGCCAGTCCTCACTAGCGGGGGAGGGGGAGACCCAGTACTTC	CASSQSSLAGEGETQYF
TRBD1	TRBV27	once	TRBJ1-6	TGTGCCAGCCACACAGGGGTAAATTCACCCCTCCACTTT	CASHTGVNSPLHF
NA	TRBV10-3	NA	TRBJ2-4	TGTGCCATCAGTGAGTCGCTAGTGCAGGGGGGCAAAAACATTCAGTACTTC	CAISESLVQGGKNIQYF
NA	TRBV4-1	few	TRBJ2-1	TGCGCCAGCAGCCACAGCCTGGGGGGGGCGAGACTGGATGAGCAGTTCTTC	CASSHSLGGARLDEQFF
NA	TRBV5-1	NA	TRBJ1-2	TGCGCCAGCAGGAAACTGACAGAAAACTATGGCTACACCTTC	CASRKLTENYGYTF
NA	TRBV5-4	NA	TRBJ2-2	TGTGCCAGCAGCTTGGTCAGGCCCTTGAACACCGGGGAGCTGTTTTTT	CASSLVRPLNTGELFF
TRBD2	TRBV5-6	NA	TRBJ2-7	TGTGCCAGCAGCGTCCGTACTAGCGGGGGTGTCTACGAGCAGTACTTC	CASSVRTSGGVYEQYF
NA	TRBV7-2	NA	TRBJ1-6	TGTGCCAGCAGTTTGGAGGATTCACCCCTCCACTTT	CASSLEDSPLHF
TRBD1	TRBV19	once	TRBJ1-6	TGTGCCAGTAGTATATCGGGACAGAATATTAATTCACCCCTCCACTTT	CASSISGQNINSPLHF
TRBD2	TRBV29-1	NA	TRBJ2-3	TGCAGCTCAAGCACCCCCGGGGGGAGCACAGATACGCAGTATTTT	CSSSTPGGSTDTQYF
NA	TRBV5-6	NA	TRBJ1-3	TGTGCCAGCAGCGCCGGGCCAGGGGGAAACACCATATATTTT	CASSAGPGGNTIYF
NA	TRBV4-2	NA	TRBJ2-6	TGTGCCAGCAGCGCTAATGGACAAACTGGGGCCAACGTCCTGACTTTC	CASSANGQTGANVLTF
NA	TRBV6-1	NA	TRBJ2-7	TGTGCCAGCAGTAAATCAGGCTCCTACGAGCAGTACTTC	CASSKSGSYEQYF
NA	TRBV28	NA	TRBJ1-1	TGTGCCAGCACTCAGAATCTTCGGGGTGACGCTTTCTTT	CASTQNLRGDAFF
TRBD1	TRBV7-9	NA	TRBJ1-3	TGTGCCAGCAGCGACAGGGACTTTGGAAACACCATATATTTT	CASSDRDFGNTIYF
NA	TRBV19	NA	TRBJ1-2	TGTGCCAGTAGTATTGGTGTGGGAGGCTATGGCTACACCTTC	CASSIGVGGYGYTF
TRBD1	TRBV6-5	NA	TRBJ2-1	TGTGCCAGCAGTTACCTGGGACAGGGGCGCAATGAGCAGTTCTTC	CASSYLGQGRNEQFF
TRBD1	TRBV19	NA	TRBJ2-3	TGTGCCAGTCTTCACAGGGGGGAACTTACAGATACGCAGTATTTT	CASLHRGELTDTQYF
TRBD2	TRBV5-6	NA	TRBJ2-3	TGTGCCAGCAGCTTGGCCCCGAGTAGTAGCGGGGGGGTAGGAGATACGCAGTATTTT	CASSLAPSSSGGVGDTQYF
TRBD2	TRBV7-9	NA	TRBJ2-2	TGTGCCAGCAGCGGGTTAGCGGGGACCATGAACACCGGGGAGCTGTTTTTT	CASSGLAGTMNTGELFF
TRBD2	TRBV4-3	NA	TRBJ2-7	TGCGCCAGCAGCCCCTGGATTTTACTAGCGGGGGGTGAGCAGTACTTC	CASSPWILLAGGEQYF
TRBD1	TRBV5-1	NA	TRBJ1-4	TGCGCCAGCAGACCAGGGGGAAACGGAAAGGGAAATGAAAAACTGTTTTTT	CASRPGGNGKGNEKLFF
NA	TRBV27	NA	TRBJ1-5	TGTGCCAGCAGTCCCTCATCAGGGGATTATAGCAATCAGCCCCAGCATTTT	CASSPSSGDYSNQPQHF
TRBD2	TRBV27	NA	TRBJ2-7	TGTGCCAGCAGTCCCAACCGCTCTCGACTAGCGGGGGCCCTAGACGAGCAGTACTTC	CASSPNRSRLAGALDEQYF
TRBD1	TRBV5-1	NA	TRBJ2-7	TGCGCCAGCAGCTTGGGAACAGGGGGCTACGAGCAGTACTTC	CASSLGTGGYEQYF
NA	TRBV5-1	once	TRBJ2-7	TGCGCCAGCAGTTCAGGGGGGTCCTACGAGCAGTACTTC	CASSSGGSYEQYF
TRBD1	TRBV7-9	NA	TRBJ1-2	TGTGCCAGCAATCCGGGACAGGGGACCTATGGCTACACCTTC	CASNPGQGTYGYTF